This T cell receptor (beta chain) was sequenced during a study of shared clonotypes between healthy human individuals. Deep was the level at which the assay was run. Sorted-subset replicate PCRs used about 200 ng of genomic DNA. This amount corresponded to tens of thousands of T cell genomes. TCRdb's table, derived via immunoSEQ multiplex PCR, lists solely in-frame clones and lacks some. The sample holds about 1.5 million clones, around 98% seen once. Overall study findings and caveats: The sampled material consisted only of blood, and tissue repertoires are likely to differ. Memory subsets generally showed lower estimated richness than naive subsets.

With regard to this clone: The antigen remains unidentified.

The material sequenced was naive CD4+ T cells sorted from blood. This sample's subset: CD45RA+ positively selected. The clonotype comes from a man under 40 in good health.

The CDR3 region has the DNA TGTGCCAGCAGCTCGGGACTAGCGGGAGTTTTCTACAATGAGCAGTTCTTC. Its protein product is CASSSGLAGVFYNEQFF. The chain joins TRBV7-9 to TRBJ2-1; 14 nucleotides align to TRBD2. J lost 3 bases, V lost 4 bases, and 5 bases had no gene match. CDR3 length equals 17 residues. CDR1 and CDR2 (germline): SEHNR, FQNEAQ (reference sequence). Together with reference TRBV7-9 and TRBJ2-1, the CDR3 gives the full variable domain: DTGVSQNPRHKITKRGQNVTFRCDPISEHNRLYWYRQTLGQGPEFLTYFQNEAQLEKSRLLSDRFSAERPKGSFSTLEIQRTEQGDSAMYLCASSSGLAGVFYNEQFFGPGTRLTVL.